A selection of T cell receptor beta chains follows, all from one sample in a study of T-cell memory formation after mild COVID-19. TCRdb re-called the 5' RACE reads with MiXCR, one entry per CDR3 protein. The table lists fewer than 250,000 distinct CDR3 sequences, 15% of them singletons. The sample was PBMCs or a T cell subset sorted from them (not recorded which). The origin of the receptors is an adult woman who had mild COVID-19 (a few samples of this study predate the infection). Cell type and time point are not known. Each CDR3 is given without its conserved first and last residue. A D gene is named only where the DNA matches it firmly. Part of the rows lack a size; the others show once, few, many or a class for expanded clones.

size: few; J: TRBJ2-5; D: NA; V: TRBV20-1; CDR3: SARDSRGPQETQY
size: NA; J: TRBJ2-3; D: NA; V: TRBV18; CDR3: ASSRVGGLDTQY
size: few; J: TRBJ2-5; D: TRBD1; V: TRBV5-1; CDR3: ASSSRQGAREETQY
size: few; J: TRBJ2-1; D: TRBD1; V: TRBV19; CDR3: ASSIPGTGLF
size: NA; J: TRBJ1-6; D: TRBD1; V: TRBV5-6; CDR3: ASSRTRGQISPLH
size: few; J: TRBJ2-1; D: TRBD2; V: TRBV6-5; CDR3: ASSPLAEQYNEQF
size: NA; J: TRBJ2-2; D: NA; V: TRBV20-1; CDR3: SAAGQNTGELF
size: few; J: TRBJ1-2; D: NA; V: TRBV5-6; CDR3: ASSLPYEGRYGYT
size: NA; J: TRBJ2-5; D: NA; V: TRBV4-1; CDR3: ASSQGPDRQETQY
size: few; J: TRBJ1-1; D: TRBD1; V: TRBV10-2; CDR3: ATSGGGNTEAF
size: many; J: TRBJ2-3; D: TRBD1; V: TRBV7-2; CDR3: ASSLGQGAVDTQY
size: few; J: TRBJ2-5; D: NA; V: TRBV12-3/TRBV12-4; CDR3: ASSLVEILAPGETQY
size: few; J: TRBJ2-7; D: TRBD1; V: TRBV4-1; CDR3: ASSQPGQSYEQY
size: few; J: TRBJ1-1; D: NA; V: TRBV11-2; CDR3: ASSLEPGLNTEAF
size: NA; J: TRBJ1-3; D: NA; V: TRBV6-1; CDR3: ASSGLLSGNTIY
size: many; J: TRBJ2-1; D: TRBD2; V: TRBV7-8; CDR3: ASKDLAGGPSEQF
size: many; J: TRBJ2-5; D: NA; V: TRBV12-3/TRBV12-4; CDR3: ASSLKASQETQY
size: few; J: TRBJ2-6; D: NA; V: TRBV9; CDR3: ASSTLPGANVLT
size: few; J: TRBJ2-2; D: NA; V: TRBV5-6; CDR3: ASSSDGTGELF
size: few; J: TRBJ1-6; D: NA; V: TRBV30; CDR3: AWRRPGSYNSPLH
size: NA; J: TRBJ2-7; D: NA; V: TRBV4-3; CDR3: ASSPRAAYEQY
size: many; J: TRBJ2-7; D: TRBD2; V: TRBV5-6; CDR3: ASSSQSGSGEQY
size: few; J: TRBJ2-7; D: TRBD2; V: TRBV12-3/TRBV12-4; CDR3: ASSSPSAAGGFLY
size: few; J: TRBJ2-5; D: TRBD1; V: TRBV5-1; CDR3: ASSPVPGGRETQY
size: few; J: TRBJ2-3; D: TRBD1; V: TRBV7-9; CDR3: ASNQQGSTDTQY
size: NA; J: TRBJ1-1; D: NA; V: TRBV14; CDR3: ASSQVLTGPSF
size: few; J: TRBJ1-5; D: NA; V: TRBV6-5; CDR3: ASSKPNQPQH
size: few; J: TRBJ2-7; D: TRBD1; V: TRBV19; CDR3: ASSTAGRGSYEQY
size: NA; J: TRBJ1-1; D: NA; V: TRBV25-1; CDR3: ASSPLRGLNTEAF
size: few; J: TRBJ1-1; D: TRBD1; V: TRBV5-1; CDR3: ASSFPTTIQGANTEAF
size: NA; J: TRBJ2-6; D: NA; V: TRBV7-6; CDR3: ASSPVWRSGANVLT
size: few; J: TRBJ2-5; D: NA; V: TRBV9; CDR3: ASSVDGPPATQY
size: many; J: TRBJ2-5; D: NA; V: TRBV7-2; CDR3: ASSLDRVLTQY
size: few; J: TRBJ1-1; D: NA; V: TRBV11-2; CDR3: ASSLSLGPSKNEAF
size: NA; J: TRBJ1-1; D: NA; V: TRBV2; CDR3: ASSKSGTSTEAF
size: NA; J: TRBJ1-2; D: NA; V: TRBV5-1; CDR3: ASSAGVGGYT
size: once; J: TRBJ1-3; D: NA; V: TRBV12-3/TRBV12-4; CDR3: ASSLQKNTIY
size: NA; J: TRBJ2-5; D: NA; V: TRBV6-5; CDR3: ASSPELGTQY
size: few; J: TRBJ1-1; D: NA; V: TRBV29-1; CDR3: SVTMATEAF
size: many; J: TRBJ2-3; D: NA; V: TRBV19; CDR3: ASTLGAADTQY
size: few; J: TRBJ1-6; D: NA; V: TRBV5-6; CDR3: ASGRGFYNSPLH
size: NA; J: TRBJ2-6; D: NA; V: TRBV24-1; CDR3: ATSDPGTSGANVLT
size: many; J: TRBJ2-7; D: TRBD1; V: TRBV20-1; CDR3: SASPIPGQGRPYEQY
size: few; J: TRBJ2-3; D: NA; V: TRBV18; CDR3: ASSPRGPGVEDTQY
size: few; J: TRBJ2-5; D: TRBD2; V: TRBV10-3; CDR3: AIAGVQETQY
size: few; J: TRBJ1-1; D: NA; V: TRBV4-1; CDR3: ASSAGLGNTEAF
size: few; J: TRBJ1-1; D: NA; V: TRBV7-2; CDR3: ASRREGGRDTEAF
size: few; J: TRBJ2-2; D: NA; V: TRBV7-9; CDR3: ASSRNFRDGGSTGECF